Given below is one TCR beta chain in context. The antigen is unknown. In the PCR, 60 Vbeta and 13 Jbeta primers were used. Only in-frame clones appear in the TCRdb table, and some are missing; sequencing was by immunoSEQ multiplex PCR. Here the sample spans more than 95,000 clones, roughly three quarters being singletons. These data belong to a study of cytomegalovirus exposure and HLA in healthy donors. Study results and limitations: The likely explanation for a cluster of highly shared sequence variants was sequencing artifact.

Trimming cost V 2 bases and J 3 bases, with 14 bases left between them. The CDR3 has 15 amino acids. Germline loops: CDR1 MNHEY, CDR2 SVGAGI. The TCR was taken from a woman in her late teens or twenties in good health and CMV-seronegative. The chain joins TRBV6-5 to TRBJ2-7, with D possibly TRBD2 on 6 matching bases. The specimen sequenced was PBMCs. CDR3 sequence reads: CASSYDGRENYEQYF. Here the CDR3 DNA reads TGTGCCAGCAGTTACGACGGGCGGGAAAACTACGAGCAGTACTTC.